Listed here are 21 T cell receptor beta chains from one sample, sequenced in a study of blood T cells in healthy people across ages. A sample-barcoded 5' primer and a J-beta primer mix were used in a second PCR of roughly 6 to 11 cycles. In TCRdb, the 5' RACE reads were re-called with MiXCR into one record per CDR3 protein. The sample yields around 1,100,000 distinct CDR3 sequences, about two fifths seen once. Sequencing was carried out using blood. The receptors originated from a man aged 18 to 30 in good health.

This clonotype was detected a few times. This chain uses TRBV12-3 or TRBV12-4 with TRBJ1-1; possibly TRBD1 for D (5 bases). The CDR3 has 16 residues. V was clipped by 5 bases and J by 5 bases, with 21 bases between them. The CDR3, as DNA: TGTGCCAGCAGTGCCCACGGGACCGCCGAAATTACTGAAGCTTTCTTT. Translated, it gives CASSAHGTAEITEAFF.

This chain connects TRBV20-1 to TRBJ2-7; 9 bases agree with TRBD1. Germline loops: CDR1 DFQATT, CDR2 SNEGSKA (reference sequence). V gave up 1 base and J gave up 1 base; unmatched junction bases: 17. This CDR3 spans 19 amino acids. This CDR3 reads CSARAIRDRAETFSYEQYF. The DNA for the CDR3 is TGCAGTGCTAGAGCTATCCGGGACAGGGCGGAAACTTTTTCCTACGAGCAGTACTTC.

The genes are TRBV2 and TRBJ2-7, with no clear D. CDR3 size: 14 residues. Germline values: CDR1 SNHLY, CDR2 FYNNEI. Trimming removed 2 bases from V and 2 bases from J, with 10 bases in between. CDR3 protein: CASSESYTTYEQYF. The CDR3 nucleotides read TGTGCCAGCAGTGAAAGCTACACAACCTACGAGCAGTACTTC.

The chain links TRBV20-1 to TRBJ2-1, with 8 positions matching TRBD2. The CDR3 contains 14 residues. Germline V gene lookup returns CDR1 DFQATT and CDR2 SNEGSKA (reference sequence). The junction had 13 bases not matched to a gene; V was cut back by 8 bases and J by 7 bases. CDR3 region: CSLTGASGRNEQFF. The DNA of the CDR3 is TGCAGTCTTACAGGAGCTAGCGGGCGAAATGAGCAGTTCTTC.

This clonotype was seen more than once but under ten times. The genes are TRBV20-1 and TRBJ2-7; 10 nucleotides agree with TRBD1. The CDR3 loop spans 14 amino acids. The V gene end was trimmed by 4 bases and the J gene end by 1 base; junction bases not matched to a gene: 4. CDR1 is DFQATT, CDR2 SNEGSKA, per germline (reference sequence). CDR3 residues: CSATGTGVSYEQYF. CDR3 nucleotide sequence: TGCAGTGCTACCGGGACAGGGGTATCCTACGAGCAGTACTTC.

The chain couples TRBV6-5 to TRBJ2-7; no definite D call. The germline gives CDR1 MNHEY, CDR2 SVGAGI. V dropped 2 bases and J dropped 1 base, with 12 bases sitting between them. There are 15 residues in the CDR3. The DNA for the CDR3 is TGTGCCAGCAGTTACGGACCCCGCTTATCCTACGAGCAGTACTTC. It translates to CASSYGPRLSYEQYF.

This clonotype was seen repeatedly, ten times or more. The chain has TRBV6-2 or TRBV6-3 and TRBJ2-3; D uncertain. Germline values: CDR1 MNHEY, CDR2 SVGEGT. There are 12 residues in the CDR3. Trimming removed 2 bases from V and 5 bases from J, with 5 bases in between. DNA for the CDR3: TGTGCCAGCAGTTACGGGGTAGATACGCAGTATTTT. It codes for CASSYGVDTQYF.

This clonotype was counted only a few times. This sequence joins TRBV4-3 and TRBJ1-2; maybe TRBD1 (6 bases). The V gene's germline CDR1 is LGHNA and CDR2 YSLEER. Trimming took off 0 bases at V and 6 bases at J, with 17 bases between the two ends. The CDR3 has 16 amino acids. The CDR3, as DNA: TGCGCCAGCAGCCAAGATAACACAGGGTATTCGGATGGCTACACCTTC. It translates to CASSQDNTGYSDGYTF.

In this sample, this clonotype turned up a few times. Here the CDR3 DNA reads TGTGCTAGTGGTCCCGGGGGCCTCTATGGCTACACCTTC. Its protein product is CASGPGGLYGYTF. The rearrangement joins TRBV12-5 to TRBJ1-2; D may be TRBD1 (6 bases). The V end lost 5 bases, the J end lost 4 bases, and 11 bases lay between the germline ends. CDR1 is LGHNT, CDR2 FRNRAP, per germline. CDR3 length: 13 amino acids.

J is TRBJ1-5 and V is TRBV6-2 or TRBV6-3, with 10 bases lining up with TRBD1. This CDR3 spans 15 amino acids. Trimming removed 6 bases from V and 6 bases from J; junction bases left unmatched: 8. Germline CDR1 reads MNHEY; CDR2 reads SVGEGT. The CDR3 protein is CASRPGTGAPQPQHF. CDR3 coding DNA: TGTGCCAGCAGACCCGGGACAGGGGCTCCTCAGCCCCAGCATTTT.

The V gene is TRBV7-3, the J gene TRBJ2-1; weak D call: TRBD2 (6 bases). Looked up from germline, CDR1 is SGHTA and CDR2 is FQGTGA. The CDR3 is 17 residues long. Trimming took off 4 bases at V and 1 base at J, with 17 bases between the two ends. CDR3 coding DNA: TGTGCCAGCAGCTCCAGTCCTGGTAGCGGTTCCTACAATGAGCAGTTCTTC. It is translated as CASSSSPGSGSYNEQFF.

This clonotype was counted a few times. The CDR3 is CASSPSGKNTEAFF. The CDR3 DNA reads TGTGCCAGCAGCCCTAGCGGGAAGAACACTGAAGCTTTCTTT. The rearrangement joins TRBV7-9 to TRBJ1-1; D unresolved. The CDR3 runs to 14 residues. V was clipped by 5 bases and J by 1 base, with 11 bases between them. From germline, CDR1 is SEHNR and CDR2 FQNEAQ (reference sequence). The full variable domain, completed using reference TRBV7-9 and TRBJ1-1, is DTGVSQNPRHKITKRGQNVTFRCDPISEHNRLYWYRQTLGQGPEFLTYFQNEAQLEKSRLLSDRFSAERPKGSFSTLEIQRTEQGDSAMYLCASSPSGKNTEAFFGQGTRLTVV.

This sequence joins TRBV20-1 and TRBJ1-5; D is ambiguous. Germline V lookup: CDR1 DFQATT, CDR2 SNEGSKA (reference sequence). The CDR3 is 14 amino acids. Between the trimmed V and J ends, which lost 4 bases and 1 base, there was a span of 11 bases. CDR3 in DNA: TGCAGTGCTATCTCCGGGGTGAGCAATCAGCCCCAGCATTTT. Amino acid sequence: CSAISGVSNQPQHF.

In its sample, this clonotype was seen many times. V usage is TRBV19 and J usage is TRBJ2-3; D possibly corresponds to TRBD2 (5 bases). Germline CDR1 reads LNHDA; CDR2 reads SQIVND (reference sequence). The length of the CDR3 is 14 residues. The germline V and J ends were trimmed by 5 bases and 0 bases, with 9 bases remaining between them. The CDR3 protein is CASSPRTSTDTQYF. The CDR3 DNA reads as TGTGCCAGTAGTCCCAGGACTAGCACAGATACGCAGTATTTT.

V and J are TRBV20-1 and TRBJ2-2, with unresolved D. The CDR3 covers 16 residues. The V gene's germline CDR1 is DFQATT and CDR2 SNEGSKA (reference sequence). Trimming pared 5 bases from V and 0 bases from J, leaving 16 bases between. The DNA of the CDR3 is TGCAGTGCTCGGCCTCTGGGAATTACGAACACCGGGGAGCTGTTTTTT. It encodes CSARPLGITNTGELFF.

This clonotype was observed a few times. V and J are TRBV4-3 and TRBJ1-2; 9 nucleotides line up with TRBD1. Germline V gene data show CDR1 as LGHNA and CDR2 as YSLEER. The CDR3 runs 13 residues. The J segment lost 4 bases and the V segment lost 8 bases, leaving 5 bases of the junction unmatched. The CDR3 is CASGEDRGYGYTF. Written as DNA, the CDR3 is TGCGCCAGCGGTGAGGACAGGGGCTATGGCTACACCTTC.

The V call is TRBV5-5, the J call TRBJ2-2; TRBD2 matches at 9 bases. Per germline, CDR1 SGHKS and CDR2 YYEKEE (reference sequence). With 4 bases clipped from V and 6 bases from J, the junction kept 4 bases outside the gene matches. The CDR3 is 14 amino acids. The CDR3 protein is CASSPGLAAGELFF. CDR3 nucleotide sequence: TGTGCCAGCAGCCCGGGACTAGCAGCCGGGGAGCTGTTTTTT. The whole variable domain, filled in from reference TRBV5-5 and TRBJ2-2, reads DAGVTQSPTHLIKTRGQQVTLRCSPISGHKSVSWYQQVLGQGPQFIFQYYEKEERGRGNFPDRFSARQFPNYSSELNVNALLLGDSALYLCASSPGLAAGELFFGEGSRLTVL.

The CDR3 is CASSDMGLMGRKTQYF. DNA of the CDR3: TGTGCCAGCAGTGATATGGGGCTCATGGGGCGGAAGACCCAGTACTTC. V is TRBV2 and J is TRBJ2-5, with D possibly being TRBD1 (5 bases). CDR3 size: 16 residues. V lost 3 bases to trimming and J lost 6 bases, with 20 bases between them. Per germline, CDR1 SNHLY and CDR2 FYNNEI.

This clonotype was observed a few times. This chain links TRBV4-3 with TRBJ1-4; the D is unclear. Germline CDR1 LGHNA, CDR2 YSLEER. This CDR3 has 14 residues. V was cut by 1 base and J by 7 bases, with 10 bases left in between. The CDR3 protein is CASSQVPAGEKLFF. The DNA of the CDR3 is TGCGCCAGCAGCCAAGTCCCCGCGGGTGAAAAACTGTTTTTT.

This clonotype was seen at least ten times. The chain couples TRBV10-3 to TRBJ1-2; TRBD1 matches 7 bases. CDR3 length: 13 residues. V was clipped by 11 bases and J by 5 bases; unmatched bases: 11. CDR1 and CDR2 from the germline V gene are ENHRY and SYGVKD. CDR3 coding DNA: TGTGCCTCCTCCGGGACAGACTATTATGGCTACACCTTC. Its translation: CASSGTDYYGYTF.

The sample holds a few counts of this clonotype. The chain recombines TRBV15 with TRBJ2-1; D gene unclear. V was trimmed by 0 bases and J by 5 bases, leaving 8 bases between them. In germline, CDR1 is LNHNV, CDR2 YYDKDF (reference sequence). The CDR3 length is 14 residues. CDR3 in amino acids: CATSRDFTDNEQFF. The CDR3 DNA follows: TGTGCCACCAGCAGAGATTTTACAGACAATGAGCAGTTCTTC.